The 18 T cell receptor beta chains below all came from one sample that was sequenced in a study of OX40 agonist ivuxolimab in advanced cancers. Clones were read by immunoSEQ multiplex PCR, and TCRdb kept only the in-frame ones, dropping some. Of about 36,000 clones listed, over 65% are singletons. The sample in question was CD4+ or CD8+ T cells sorted from blood, obtained in a trial of the OX40 agonist ivuxolimab. These receptors were obtained from an adult with an advanced solid tumor such as melanoma, head and neck, liver or kidney cancer.

The V and J genes are TRBV5-8 and TRBJ2-5; 10 bases line up with TRBD2. Germline V gives CDR1 SGHTS, CDR2 YDEGEE. The junction had 4 bases not matched to a gene; V was cut back by 0 bases and J by 5 bases. The CDR3 is made up of 15 amino acids. The CDR3 DNA sequence: TGTGCCAGCAGCTTGGAGGCTAGCGGGGGCGAGACCCAGTACTTC. Protein: CASSLEASGGETQYF.

The chain links TRBV7-3 to TRBJ1-2, with 10 bases matching TRBD1. From germline, CDR1 is SGHTA and CDR2 FQGTGA. CDR3 length: 16 amino acids. After removal of 2 bases from V and 2 bases from J, the junction contained 5 bases not matched to a gene. CDR3 in amino acids: CASSLLVDRGNYGYTF. In nucleotides, the CDR3 is TGTGCCAGCAGCTTACTTGTGGACAGGGGGAACTATGGCTACACCTTC.

This clone appeared once. The chain uses TRBV28 and TRBJ2-5; TRBD2 aligns across 7 bases. The CDR3 runs to 14 residues. In germline, CDR1 is MDHEN, CDR2 SYDVKM. V shed 5 bases, J shed 5 bases, and the junction held 8 bases outside the gene matches. In DNA form, the CDR3 reads TGTGCCAGCAGTGGGGGAGGGCCGTTGGAGACCCAGTACTTC. Translating it yields CASSGGGPLETQYF.

V gene TRBV28 combines with J gene TRBJ2-1; D unresolved. Germline V gene data show CDR1 as MDHEN and CDR2 as SYDVKM. CDR3 length: 14 residues. V gave up 10 bases and J gave up 1 base, with 14 bases separating them. The CDR3 loop is CATQAVSSYNEQFF. The CDR3 DNA follows: TGTGCCACCCAGGCCGTGAGTTCCTACAATGAGCAGTTCTTC.

V gene TRBV6-5 combines with J gene TRBJ1-1; the D is unclear. Germline V gene lookup returns CDR1 MNHEY and CDR2 SVGAGI. V was clipped by 5 bases and J by 2 bases, with 12 bases between them. This CDR3 has 14 amino acids. The CDR3 DNA reads TGTGCCAGCAGTGGGCCAGAACCTAACACTGAAGCTTTCTTT. Protein sequence: CASSGPEPNTEAFF.

The DNA of the CDR3 is TGTGCCAGCAGCTTAGCGGTCAGGTCATCCGAGCAGTACTTC. Protein: CASSLAVRSSEQYF. V is TRBV7-9 and J is TRBJ2-7; D not resolved. The V end lost 0 bases, the J end lost 6 bases, and 12 bases lay between the germline ends. Germline assignment: CDR1 SEHNR and CDR2 FQNEAQ (reference sequence). This CDR3 spans 14 amino acids.

V is TRBV7-6 and J is TRBJ1-5; D not certain. CDR1 and CDR2 (germline): SGHVS, FNYEAQ. Deletions cut 5 bases from V and 3 bases from J, with 8 bases between. This CDR3 spans 13 amino acids. In DNA form, the CDR3 reads TGTGCCAGCAGCATTGGTCCCAATCAGCCCCAGCATTTT. Translated: CASSIGPNQPQHF.

This clone came up a few times. This chain uses TRBV7-3 with TRBJ2-1; 9 nucleotides align to TRBD2. The CDR3 contains 16 residues. The V and J ends lost 4 bases and 8 bases, in that order; junction bases with no gene match: 12. The germline CDR1 and CDR2 sequences are SGHTA and FQGTGA. CDR3 sequence (DNA): TGTGCCAGCAGCTCACCAGCGGGAGGTCGCACCCATGAGCAGTTCTTC. It yields the protein CASSSPAGGRTHEQFF.

This clone occurred once. The V and J genes are TRBV6-6 and TRBJ2-7; TRBD1 or TRBD2 may be the D gene (5 bases each). Looked up from germline, CDR1 is MNHNY and CDR2 is SVGAGI (reference sequence). The CDR3 covers 12 residues. With 5 bases removed from V and 4 bases from J, the gap between germline ends came to 9 bases. Here the CDR3 reads CASSRGEYEQYF. The CDR3 region has the DNA TGTGCCAGCAGTAGGGGAGAATACGAGCAGTACTTC.

The chain links TRBV4-1 to TRBJ2-7; perhaps TRBD2 as D (6 bases). V lost 5 bases and J 3 bases, leaving 11 bases between the germline ends. Germline lookup yields CDR1 MGHRA and CDR2 YSYEKL. There are 13 residues in the CDR3. This CDR3 reads CASSSGLFYEQYF. The CDR3 region has the DNA TGCGCCAGCAGCTCGGGACTCTTCTACGAGCAGTACTTC.

This clone has just a few counts. This rearrangement joins TRBV27 to TRBJ2-7; D perhaps matches TRBD1 (5 bases). CDR3 length: 13 amino acids. V was pared by 2 bases and J by 2 bases, with 7 bases between. Germline CDR1 reads MNHEY; CDR2 reads SMNVEV (reference sequence). The CDR3 loop is CASSLGRAYEQYF. The CDR3 DNA follows: TGTGCCAGCAGTTTAGGCAGGGCCTACGAGCAGTACTTC.

The V and J genes are TRBV6-5 and TRBJ2-7; 7 nucleotides agree with TRBD1. Trimming took 0 bases from V and 1 from J; bases not matched to a gene: 6. CDR3 size: 16 residues. The V gene's germline CDR1 is MNHEY and CDR2 SVGAGI. DNA of the CDR3: TGTGCCAGCAGTTACTCTGGGACAGAGGTTTCCTACGAGCAGTACTTC. Encoded protein: CASSYSGTEVSYEQYF.

The count of this clone is one. This chain connects TRBV7-2 to TRBJ2-2; 10 bases align to TRBD2. The CDR3 is 17 residues long. Germline V gives CDR1 SGHTA, CDR2 FQGNSA. Germline trimming cut 2 bases from V and 4 bases from J; bases unmatched to any gene: 7. CDR3 protein: CASSLRLAGAFTGELFF. Here the CDR3 DNA reads TGTGCCAGCAGCTTACGCCTAGCGGGGGCCTTCACCGGGGAGCTGTTTTTT.

This chain links TRBV10-1 with TRBJ2-2; TRBD2 aligns across 7 bases. The germline gives CDR1 WNHNN, CDR2 SYGVQD (reference sequence). The CDR3 loop spans 15 amino acids. Unmatched junction bases numbered 4, after V lost 0 bases and J lost 6 bases. CDR3 DNA sequence: TGCGCCAGCAGTGAGTCGGGACTAACGGCCGGGGAGCTGTTTTTT. Its translation: CASSESGLTAGELFF.

This clone appeared once. J is TRBJ2-1 and V is TRBV9; D tentatively fits TRBD1 or TRBD2 (7 bases each). The CDR3 contains 16 residues. CDR1 is SGDLS, CDR2 YYNGEE, per germline. V gave up 0 bases and J gave up 3 bases, with 13 bases separating them. The CDR3 DNA reads as TGTGCCAGCAGCGTAGCGGCAGGGGGGGTCTACAATGAGCAGTTCTTC. The encoded protein is CASSVAAGGVYNEQFF.

The CDR3 protein is CASSQSGVREAKTDTQYF. As DNA, the CDR3 is TGTGCCAGCAGCCAATCGGGTGTTCGGGAGGCGAAGACAGATACGCAGTATTTT. This sequence joins TRBV16 and TRBJ2-3; 7 bases fit TRBD2. The CDR3 has 18 amino acids. Germline-derived CDR1 and CDR2 are KGHSY and FQNENV. After removal of 0 bases from V and 3 bases from J, the junction contained 12 bases not matched to a gene.

The CDR3 sequence: CASSQDRGQGFEAFF. The CDR3 DNA reads as TGCGCCAGCAGCCAAGATCGAGGACAGGGGTTTGAAGCTTTCTTT. V and J are TRBV4-1 and TRBJ1-1, with 9 bases aligning to TRBD1. CDR1 MGHRA and CDR2 YSYEKL come from the germline V gene. The V segment lost 0 bases and the J segment 7 bases; nucleotides outside the gene matches: 6. The CDR3 totals 15 residues.

This clone was found a few times. The V call is TRBV5-1, the J call TRBJ1-2; D is perhaps TRBD1 (5 bases). Germline V gives CDR1 SGHRS, CDR2 YFSETQ. Deletions cut 4 bases from V and 4 bases from J, with 11 bases between. The CDR3 consists of 13 residues. CDR3 DNA: TGCGCCAGCAGCACCGGGACGGGCTATGGCTACACCTTC. Amino acids: CASSTGTGYGYTF.